A selection of T cell receptor beta chains follows, all from one sample in a study of T cells after yellow fever vaccination. TCRdb re-called the 5' RACE reads with MiXCR, one entry per CDR3 protein. Here the sample spans a few hundred thousand distinct CDR3 sequences, 13% being singletons. The sequencing here drew on CD4+ T cells sorted from PBMCs, taken 45 days after the yellow fever booster vaccination. The receptors derive from a man aged 25 to 45 who received the YFV17D yellow fever vaccine. The CDR3 runs from the conserved cysteine through the conserved F or W. The D gene is left open where the match is weak. Size values are once, few and many counts, or a class for expanded clones, and some rows have none.

TRBJ2-1 | TRBV7-9 | TRBD2 | NA | CASSWPGLAGYNEQFF | TGTGCCAGCAGCTGGCCGGGACTAGCGGGGTACAATGAGCAGTTCTTC
TRBJ2-4 | TRBV9 | TRBD2 | NA | CASSVGTTEVDIQYF | TGTGCCAGCAGCGTGGGGACTACCGAAGTCGACATTCAGTACTTC
TRBJ1-1 | TRBV5-1 | NA | few | CASSSGRGEAFF | TGCGCCAGCAGCTCGGGACGGGGTGAAGCTTTCTTT
TRBJ2-3 | TRBV5-1 | NA | many | CASSPPTDTQYF | TGCGCCAGCAGCCCGCCCACAGATACGCAGTATTTT
TRBJ2-5 | TRBV25-1 | NA | NA | CASTGFGAETQYF | TGTGCCAGCACAGGGTTTGGGGCGGAGACCCAGTACTTC
TRBJ2-2 | TRBV15 | NA | many | CATSRRDQNTGELFF | TGTGCCACCAGCAGACGGGACCAGAACACCGGGGAGCTGTTTTTT
TRBJ1-2 | TRBV12-3/TRBV12-4 | NA | NA | CASSPEVAVYYGYTF | TGTGCCAGCAGTCCGGAGGTAGCAGTGTATTATGGCTACACCTTC
TRBJ2-5 | TRBV12-3/TRBV12-4 | NA | NA | CASNSSANQETQYF | TGTGCCAGCAACTCTTCAGCTAACCAAGAGACCCAGTACTTC
TRBJ2-7 | TRBV4-3 | TRBD2 | NA | CASSQSSGRAGYEQYF | TGCGCCAGCAGCCAATCTAGCGGGAGGGCGGGGTACGAGCAGTACTTC
TRBJ2-5 | TRBV7-7 | TRBD1 | NA | CASSQGDRGHETQYF | TGTGCTAGCAGCCAAGGGGACAGGGGACACGAGACCCAGTACTTC
TRBJ1-2 | TRBV20-1 | NA | NA | CSARVYSLWETNYGYTF | TGCAGTGCTAGAGTCTACTCGCTCTGGGAAACTAACTATGGCTACACCTTC
TRBJ2-7 | TRBV27 | NA | few | CASSGLGTSITYEQYF | TGTGCCAGCAGTGGTTTGGGGACAAGTATTACCTACGAGCAGTACTTC
TRBJ2-2 | TRBV6-2/TRBV6-3 | TRBD2 | few | CASSQPSGRYTGELFF | TGTGCCAGCAGCCAACCTAGCGGGAGGTACACCGGGGAGCTGTTTTTT
TRBJ2-7 | TRBV7-2 | NA | NA | CASSPSTSFREQYF | TGTGCCAGCAGCCCCTCAACTAGTTTTCGCGAGCAGTACTTC
TRBJ2-7 | TRBV6-2/TRBV6-3 | NA | NA | CASTSSKSRGYF | TGTGCCAGCACCTCGTCTAAGAGCCGGGGGTACTTC
TRBJ2-2 | TRBV20-1 | TRBD2 | NA | CSARNSAGGQGTGELFF | TGCAGTGCTAGGAACTCAGCGGGAGGGCAGGGCACCGGGGAGCTGTTTTTT
TRBJ2-4 | TRBV28 | NA | NA | CASTPGWAKNIQYF | TGTGCCAGCACCCCCGGATGGGCCAAAAACATTCAGTACTTC
TRBJ2-7 | TRBV12-3/TRBV12-4 | NA | NA | CASSSSLTLSYEQYF | TGTGCCAGCAGTTCGAGTCTCACACTCTCCTACGAGCAGTACTTC
TRBJ1-2 | TRBV12-3/TRBV12-4 | NA | many | CASSEGTYVLGYTF | TGTGCCAGCAGTGAAGGGACGTATGTACTAGGCTACACCTTC
TRBJ2-7 | TRBV11-2 | TRBD1 | few | CASSSRGLEGHEQYF | TGTGCCAGCAGCTCAAGGGGGCTAGAGGGCCACGAGCAGTACTTC
TRBJ2-5 | TRBV20-1 | NA | few | CSAPRAGTEETQYF | TGCAGTGCGCCTAGGGCCGGGACGGAAGAGACCCAGTACTTC
TRBJ2-1 | TRBV5-1 | TRBD2 | few | CASSLEGRGPKFF | TGCGCCAGCAGCTTGGAAGGGAGGGGACCGAAGTTCTTC
TRBJ2-5 | TRBV5-1 | NA | NA | CASSLTWAPAVTQYF | TGCGCCAGCAGTTTGACCTGGGCCCCCGCTGTGACCCAGTACTTC
TRBJ1-5 | TRBV7-2 | NA | few | CASSVVQGNQPQHF | TGTGCCAGCAGCGTAGTCCAGGGCAATCAGCCCCAGCATTTT
TRBJ2-3 | TRBV13 | TRBD2 | few | CASSLMSGRASLADTQYF | TGTGCCAGCAGCTTAATGAGCGGGAGGGCCTCACTCGCAGATACGCAGTATTTT
TRBJ2-3 | TRBV6-1 | TRBD2 | few | CATWIAGVKDTQYF | TGTGCCACTTGGATAGCGGGAGTAAAAGATACGCAGTATTTT
TRBJ1-5 | TRBV27 | NA | few | CASRGTNPSNQPQHF | TGTGCCAGCCGAGGGACAAACCCTAGCAATCAGCCCCAGCATTTT
TRBJ2-2 | TRBV4-3 | TRBD1 | NA | CASSPKTGIAGELFF | TGCGCCAGCAGCCCCAAGACAGGGATCGCCGGGGAGCTGTTTTTT
TRBJ1-1 | TRBV12-3/TRBV12-4 | NA | many | CASSLGQNTEAFF | TGTGCCAGCAGCTTAGGACAGAACACTGAAGCTTTCTTT
TRBJ1-5 | TRBV7-2 | NA | NA | CASSLALGSFQPQHF | TGTGCCAGCAGCTTAGCACTGGGTTCATTTCAGCCCCAGCATTTT
TRBJ2-1 | TRBV7-8 | TRBD2 | NA | CASSSAGTSRNEQFF | TGTGCCAGCAGCTCCGCGGGGACTAGCAGGAATGAGCAGTTCTTC
TRBJ2-2 | TRBV7-2 | NA | NA | CASSRGREAGELFF | TGTGCCAGCAGTAGGGGCAGGGAGGCCGGGGAGCTGTTTTTT
TRBJ2-5 | TRBV27 | NA | few | CASSPTHPRETQYF | TGTGCCAGCAGTCCCACTCATCCGAGGGAGACCCAGTACTTC
TRBJ2-7 | TRBV18 | NA | NA | CASSPYDGDEQYF | TGTGCCAGCTCACCTTACGACGGGGACGAGCAGTACTTC
TRBJ1-6 | TRBV10-3 | TRBD1 | few | CAATGTGDGSPLHF | TGTGCCGCTACCGGGACAGGGGATGGTTCACCCCTCCACTTT
TRBJ2-7 | TRBV15 | NA | NA | CATSRDFLRYEQYF | TGTGCCACCAGCAGAGATTTCCTGCGCTACGAGCAGTACTTC
TRBJ1-5 | TRBV4-3 | NA | few | CASSLAGYSNQPQHF | TGCGCCAGCAGCCTTGCAGGATATAGCAATCAGCCCCAGCATTTT
TRBJ1-6 | TRBV29-1 | NA | many | CSDWRLAYNSPLHF | TGCAGCGACTGGCGTTTGGCCTATAATTCACCCCTCCACTTT
TRBJ2-1 | TRBV29-1 | TRBD2 | NA | CSVGTSGSYNEQFF | TGCAGCGTTGGAACTAGCGGGTCTTACAATGAGCAGTTCTTC
TRBJ2-5 | TRBV28 | NA | many | CASSSGQGPQETQYF | TGTGCCAGCAGCAGTGGGCAGGGGCCTCAAGAGACCCAGTACTTC
TRBJ2-2 | TRBV7-9 | NA | NA | CASSFDRATGELFF | TGTGCCAGCAGCTTTGATCGGGCTACCGGGGAGCTGTTTTTT
TRBJ2-7 | TRBV24-1 | NA | few | CATSDRISGAGEQYF | TGTGCCACCAGTGATCGCATCTCCGGGGCAGGAGAGCAGTACTTC
TRBJ1-1 | TRBV20-1 | NA | NA | CSAGHQRTAEAFF | TGCAGTGCCGGGCACCAACGGACTGCTGAAGCTTTCTTT
TRBJ2-3 | TRBV5-1 | TRBD2 | NA | CASSLDGLAADTQYF | TGCGCCAGCAGCTTGGACGGACTAGCGGCTGATACGCAGTATTTT
TRBJ1-1 | TRBV20-1 | NA | few | CSASGSRINTEAFF | TGCAGTGCTAGCGGTTCCAGAATAAACACTGAAGCTTTCTTT
TRBJ2-5 | TRBV5-1 | NA | NA | CASSLRASQETQYF | TGCGCCAGCAGCTTAAGGGCCAGTCAAGAGACCCAGTACTTC
TRBJ2-5 | TRBV5-1 | NA | NA | CASSFPPGETQYF | TGCGCCAGCAGCTTCCCCCCGGGGGAGACCCAGTACTTC
TRBJ2-5 | TRBV4-2 | TRBD2 | NA | CASSRRLAVGGETQYF | TGTGCCAGCAGCCGGCGTCTAGCGGTGGGGGGAGAGACCCAGTACTTC
TRBJ2-7 | TRBV3-1 | NA | NA | CASSPGTHYEQYF | TGTGCCAGCAGCCCCGGGACCCACTACGAGCAGTACTTC
TRBJ2-1 | TRBV13 | NA | many | CASSLEGGPSYNEQFF | TGTGCCAGCAGCTTAGAGGGCGGGCCTTCCTACAATGAGCAGTTCTTC
TRBJ2-1 | TRBV20-1 | NA | NA | CSVGMARNSGLNFF | TGCAGTGTGGGTATGGCCCGTAATAGCGGACTCAACTTCTTC
TRBJ2-2 | TRBV20-1 | TRBD1 | NA | CSAPGQGRTTGELFF | TGCAGTGCACCGGGACAGGGGAGAACAACCGGGGAGCTGTTTTTT
TRBJ2-7 | TRBV20-1 | NA | NA | CSATTRADFYEQYF | TGCAGTGCTACTACTCGAGCGGACTTCTACGAGCAGTACTTC
TRBJ2-2 | TRBV4-3 | TRBD2 | few | CASSQDPLAGGPTGELFF | TGCGCCAGCAGCCAAGATCCCTTAGCGGGAGGCCCCACCGGGGAGCTGTTTTTT
TRBJ1-5 | TRBV18 | NA | many | CASSPGGGNQPQHF | TGTGCCAGCAGTCCGGGGGGGGGCAATCAGCCCCAGCATTTT
TRBJ2-5 | TRBV5-1 | TRBD2 | NA | CASSISGRVGETQYF | TGCGCCAGCAGTATAAGCGGGAGAGTCGGTGAGACCCAGTACTTC